Shown below are 30 T cell receptor beta chains from a single sample sequenced in a study of blood T cell repertoires in COVID-19. Clones were read by immunoSEQ multiplex PCR, and TCRdb kept only the in-frame ones, dropping some. The sample records about 140,000 clones, around 87% being singletons. Specimen: PBMCs or T cells enriched from blood (not recorded which). All receptors derive from a man aged 55 to 70 who had recovered from COVID-19.

The chain couples TRBV5-4 to TRBJ2-1; D gene unclear. The CDR3 runs 14 residues. Looked up from germline, CDR1 is SGHNT and CDR2 is YYREEE (reference sequence). Trimming stripped 2 bases from V and 5 bases from J, with 11 bases between. DNA of the CDR3: TGTGCCAGCAGCTTAGAGCAGGCAGACAATGAGCAGTTCTTC. This codes for CASSLEQADNEQFF.

This clone appeared a few times. The chain combines TRBV4-2 with TRBJ1-2, with 7 bases identical to TRBD1. The germline gives CDR1 LGHNA, CDR2 YNFKEQ. The CDR3 covers 16 residues. V was clipped by 3 bases and J by 7 bases; unmatched bases: 14. The CDR3 bases are TGTGCCAGCAGCCAGCTCGACCTAGGGGGCCCCTTTGGCTACACCTTC. Translating it yields CASSQLDLGGPFGYTF.

The V gene is TRBV7-6, the J gene TRBJ2-5; a possible D gene is TRBD2 (6 bases). Trimming took 5 bases from V and 2 from J, leaving 15 bases between them. Germline V gene data show CDR1 as SGHVS and CDR2 as FNYEAQ. The CDR3 is 15 amino acids. The CDR3 bases are TGTGCCAGCAGCCTGGGCAACGGGAGACAAGAGACCCAGTACTTC. As protein: CASSLGNGRQETQYF.

This sequence joins TRBV5-6 and TRBJ1-5; 7 nucleotides align to TRBD1. The germline V gene encodes CDR1 SGHDT and CDR2 YYEEEE. Trimming at V came to 0 bases and at J to 9 bases, leaving 6 bases not matched to a gene. This CDR3 has 14 residues. The CDR3 nucleotides read TGTGCCAGCAGCTTGGAGGGGACAGCACGGCCCCAGCATTTT. It encodes CASSLEGTARPQHF.

This sequence joins TRBV5-6 and TRBJ1-4; a weak D match, TRBD1 (6 bases). Germline V lookup: CDR1 SGHDT, CDR2 YYEEEE. The CDR3 consists of 15 residues. The V end was cut by 3 bases, the J end by 5 bases, with 14 bases between. DNA of the CDR3: TGTGCCAGCAGCTGGGACACCCAGTTCAATGAAAAACTGTTTTTT. This gives the protein CASSWDTQFNEKLFF.

This clone turned up a few times. This chain links TRBV7-8 with TRBJ2-7; unclear D gene. Trimming took 5 bases from V and 0 from J, leaving 5 bases between them. Germline-derived CDR1 and CDR2 are SGHVS and FQNEAQ. This CDR3 comprises 12 residues. This CDR3 reads CASSPSSYEQYF. The CDR3 bases are TGTGCCAGCAGCCCTAGCTCCTACGAGCAGTACTTC.

This chain uses TRBV2 with TRBJ2-1; tentatively, D is TRBD2 (6 bases). The CDR3 is made up of 15 amino acids. V was pared by 6 bases and J by 2 bases, with 14 bases between. The germline CDR1 and CDR2 sequences are SNHLY and FYNNEI. CDR3 sequence (DNA): TGTGCCAGCAGGCCTGGGACTTACGCCTACAATGAGCAGTTCTTC. It codes for CASRPGTYAYNEQFF.

This clone was seen only a few times. This chain uses TRBV29-1 with TRBJ1-4; 11 positions match TRBD1. The CDR3 spans 15 residues. Germline lookup yields CDR1 SQVTM and CDR2 ANQGSEA. J was trimmed by 7 bases and V by 4 bases; bases with no gene match: 8. This CDR3 is CSVAGQGALGEKLFF. CDR3 DNA: TGCAGCGTTGCTGGACAGGGGGCATTGGGTGAAAAACTGTTTTTT.

The chain combines TRBV5-4 with TRBJ2-1, with D maybe TRBD1 (5 bases). There are 15 residues in the CDR3. Germline V lookup: CDR1 SGHNT, CDR2 YYREEE (reference sequence). V lost 4 bases and J 0 bases, leaving 11 bases between the germline ends. As DNA, the CDR3 is TGTGCCAGCAGCCCCCGACAGAGCTCCTACAATGAGCAGTTCTTC. Residues: CASSPRQSSYNEQFF. The variable domain in full, completed from reference TRBV5-4 and TRBJ2-1, reads ETGVTQSPTHLIKTRGQQVTLRCSSQSGHNTVSWYQQALGQGPQFIFQYYREEENGRGNFPPRFSGLQFPNYSSELNVNALELDDSALYLCASSPRQSSYNEQFFGPGTRLTVL.

This clone has a single count. V gene TRBV11-2 combines with J gene TRBJ1-4; D remains unclear. The CDR3 has 13 residues. V shed 4 bases and J shed 3 bases, with 6 bases lying between them. Germline V gene sequence: CDR1 SGHAT, CDR2 FQNNGV. DNA of the CDR3: TGTGCCAGCAGCTCCCTTGCTAATGAAAAACTGTTTTTT. Protein: CASSSLANEKLFF.

The rearrangement links TRBV7-9 to TRBJ2-3, with unresolved D. Per germline, CDR1 SEHNR and CDR2 FQNEAQ (reference sequence). The CDR3 sequence is 13 residues long. V shed 5 bases and J shed 8 bases, with 14 bases lying between them. This chain's CDR3 is CASSLEIFGTQYF. CDR3 sequence (DNA): TGTGCCAGCAGCCTAGAGATATTCGGTACGCAGTATTTT. Drawing the rest from reference TRBV7-9 and TRBJ2-3, the complete variable domain is DTGVSQNPRHKITKRGQNVTFRCDPISEHNRLYWYRQTLGQGPEFLTYFQNEAQLEKSRLLSDRFSAERPKGSFSTLEIQRTEQGDSAMYLCASSLEIFGTQYFGPGTRLTVL.

For this clone: Other nucleotide sequences in the sample specify the same CDR3. The chain is built from TRBV28 and TRBJ1-6, with TRBD1 as a possible D gene (6 bases). Deletions cut 0 bases from V and 6 bases from J, with 9 bases between. CDR1 and CDR2 from the germline V gene are MDHEN and SYDVKM. This CDR3 is built from 15 residues. The CDR3: CASSLWTGPNSPLHF. The DNA of the CDR3 is TGTGCCAGCAGTTTATGGACAGGACCTAATTCACCCCTCCACTTT.

In regard to this clone: Other DNA sequences within the sample encode an identical CDR3. This chain links TRBV28 with TRBJ1-1, with D uncertain. Germline V gene lookup returns CDR1 MDHEN and CDR2 SYDVKM. The germline V and J ends were trimmed by 8 bases and 6 bases, with 10 bases remaining between them. The CDR3 runs 11 residues. As DNA, the CDR3 is TGTGCCAGCGACGACAATTCTGAAGCTTTCTTT. It translates to CASDDNSEAFF. The whole variable domain, filled in from reference TRBV28 and TRBJ1-1, reads DVKVTQSSRYLVKRTGEKVFLECVQDMDHENMFWYRQDPGLGLRLIYFSYDVKMKEKGDIPEGYSVSREKKERFSLILESASTNQTSMYLCASDDNSEAFFGQGTRLTVV.

Note on this clone: A junction boundary mismatches the germline segment, possibly from a read error. The V gene is TRBV7-7, the J gene TRBJ2-1; 9 bases map to TRBD2. Germline-derived CDR1 and CDR2 are SSHAT and FNYEAQ (reference sequence). The CDR3 runs to 16 residues. The CDR3 spells CASSRLAGGIYNEQFF. CDR3 in DNA: TGTGCTAGCAGCCGTTTGGCGGGAGGGATCTACAATGAGCAGTTCTTC.

The chain is built from TRBV3-1 (or the pseudogene TRBV3-2) and TRBJ1-1; 7 bases are a match to TRBD1. This CDR3 has 16 amino acids. The germline gives CDR1 LGHDT, CDR2 YNNKEL (reference sequence). The V gene end was trimmed by 2 bases and the J gene end by 0 bases; junction bases not matched to a gene: 6. The CDR3 nucleotides are TGTGCCAGCAGCCAACACAGGGGACTCATGAACACTGAAGCTTTCTTT. It is translated as CASSQHRGLMNTEAFF.

On this clone: This specimen includes other DNA sequences encoding the same CDR3. V and J are TRBV2 and TRBJ1-5; no definite D call. V dropped 3 bases and J dropped 1 base, with 10 bases sitting between them. Germline CDR1 reads SNHLY; CDR2 reads FYNNEI. This CDR3 contains 15 residues. For the CDR3, the DNA is TGTGCCAGCAGTGAGCGAGGGTTAAGCAATCAGCCCCAGCATTTT. Translation: CASSERGLSNQPQHF.

The V gene is TRBV3-1 (or the pseudogene TRBV3-2), the J gene TRBJ2-2, with TRBD1 identical over 9 bases. Trimming cost V 0 bases and J 4 bases; bases outside gene matches: 9. The CDR3 is made up of 18 amino acids. From germline, CDR1 is LGHDT and CDR2 YNNKEL (reference sequence). CDR3 sequence: CASSQESGQGAGTGELFF. The DNA for the CDR3 is TGTGCCAGCAGCCAAGAATCGGGACAGGGTGCCGGCACCGGGGAGCTGTTTTTT.

The genes are TRBV21-1 and TRBJ1-1. TRBV21-1 is deemed a pseudogene. The CDR3 runs 13 residues. CDR3 residues: CASSRTSNTEAFF. CDR3 coding DNA: TGTGCCAGCAGCAGGACTTCGAACACTGAAGCTTTCTTT.

The V call is TRBV5-4, the J call TRBJ2-7, with 10 bases lining up with TRBD1. CDR3 length: 15 residues. CDR1 and CDR2 (germline): SGHNT, YYREEE (reference sequence). J lost 3 bases, V lost 3 bases, and 6 bases had no gene match. The CDR3 is CASSWGQGRIYEQYF. The CDR3 coding sequence is TGTGCCAGCAGCTGGGGACAGGGGAGGATCTACGAGCAGTACTTC.

This rearrangement joins TRBV6-4 to TRBJ2-1, with D possibly TRBD2 on 6 matching bases. Germline-derived CDR1 and CDR2 are MRHNA and SNTAGT. CDR3 length: 15 residues. Trimming stripped 4 bases from V and 9 bases from J, with 19 bases between. As DNA, the CDR3 is TGTGCCAGCAGTGCTCAACTCGATCGCGGGGTTGAGCAGTTCTTC. This translates into CASSAQLDRGVEQFF.

The chain couples TRBV19 to TRBJ1-5; a possible D gene is TRBD1 (5 bases). V was shortened by 3 bases and J by 3 bases, with 12 bases between the two germline ends. The CDR3 contains 15 residues. The germline gives CDR1 LNHDA, CDR2 SQIVND (reference sequence). The CDR3, as DNA: TGTGCCAGTAGTATCTTAACAGGAGTCAATCAGCCCCAGCATTTT. Translated: CASSILTGVNQPQHF. The complete variable domain, with remaining parts taken from reference TRBV19 and TRBJ1-5, reads DGGITQSPKYLFRKEGQNVTLSCEQNLNHDAMYWYRQDPGQGLRLIYYSQIVNDFQKGDIAEGYSVSREKKESFPLTVTSAQKNPTAFYLCASSILTGVNQPQHFGDGTRLSIL.

This clone was counted between two and nine times. The chain joins TRBV24-1 to TRBJ2-7; D perhaps matches TRBD1 (5 bases). With 4 bases removed from V and 2 bases from J, the gap between germline ends came to 8 bases. From germline, CDR1 is KGHDR and CDR2 SFDVKD. The CDR3 is 13 residues long. CDR3 protein: CATSDDRTYEQYF. CDR3 sequence (DNA): TGTGCCACCAGTGACGACAGAACCTACGAGCAGTACTTC.

This chain joins TRBV19 and TRBJ1-1, with 9 bases that match TRBD1. The V gene end was trimmed by 6 bases and the J gene end by 5 bases; junction bases not matched to a gene: 10. Per the germline V gene, CDR1 is LNHDA and CDR2 is SQIVND (reference sequence). There are 15 residues in the CDR3. CDR3 sequence: CASSTGQGRKTEAFF. The CDR3 nucleotides are TGTGCCAGTAGCACGGGACAGGGAAGAAAGACTGAAGCTTTCTTT. Filled out from reference TRBV19 and TRBJ1-1, the complete variable domain reads DGGITQSPKYLFRKEGQNVTLSCEQNLNHDAMYWYRQDPGQGLRLIYYSQIVNDFQKGDIAEGYSVSREKKESFPLTVTSAQKNPTAFYLCASSTGQGRKTEAFFGQGTRLTVV.

CDR3 nucleotide sequence: TGTGCCAGCAAAAGGGGTACAGAAAACGAGCAGTACTTC. This encodes CASKRGTENEQYF. The chain links TRBV6-6 to TRBJ2-7; D might be TRBD1 (5 bases). V lost 7 bases and J 5 bases, leaving 15 bases between the germline ends. Germline CDR1 reads MNHNY; CDR2 reads SVGAGI (reference sequence). The CDR3 runs to 13 residues.

V gene TRBV7-9 combines with J gene TRBJ2-2; 8 bases align to TRBD1. Germline CDR1 SEHNR, CDR2 FQNEAQ (reference sequence). The junction had 2 bases not matched to a gene; V was cut back by 5 bases and J by 6 bases. The CDR3 loop spans 13 amino acids. CDR3 region: CASSIQGAGELFF. CDR3 coding DNA: TGTGCCAGCAGCATACAGGGGGCCGGGGAGCTGTTTTTT.

CDR3 coding DNA: TGTGCCAGCAGCGTATGCCTAGCGGTGCAGTTCTTC. Translated: CASSVCLAVQFF. The chain carries TRBV9 and TRBJ2-1; 7 nucleotides align to TRBD2. The CDR3 is 12 amino acids. CDR1 is SGDLS, CDR2 YYNGEE, per germline. Trimming removed 1 base from V and 12 bases from J; junction bases left unmatched: 4.

This chain uses TRBV2 with TRBJ2-5; TRBD2 agrees at 9 bases. V lost 5 bases to trimming and J lost 5 bases; unmatched junction nucleotides: 6. Germline-derived CDR1 and CDR2 are SNHLY and FYNNEI. The CDR3 runs 14 residues. The DNA of the CDR3 is TGTGCCAGCAGTCCGGGACTAGCAGGGGAGACCCAGTACTTC. It yields the protein CASSPGLAGETQYF. The full variable domain, its missing parts supplied by reference TRBV2 and TRBJ2-5, is EPEVTQTPSHQVTQMGQEVILRCVPISNHLYFYWYRQILGQKVEFLVSFYNNEISEKSEIFDDQFSVERPDGSNFTLKIRSTKLEDSAMYFCASSPGLAGETQYFGPGTRLLVL.

This rearrangement joins TRBV18 to TRBJ1-4; a possible D gene is TRBD1 (5 bases). From germline, CDR1 is KGHSH and CDR2 LQKENI. V lost 6 bases, J lost 0 bases, and 11 bases lay in between. CDR3 length equals 15 residues. The CDR3 bases are TGTGCCAGCTCCCGAGACAGTGCAACTAATGAAAAACTGTTTTTT. Translating gives CASSRDSATNEKLFF.

The rearrangement uses TRBV28 and TRBJ2-1; 9 bases align to TRBD2. Germline V gene sequence: CDR1 MDHEN, CDR2 SYDVKM. The CDR3 covers 13 residues. The V gene end was trimmed by 8 bases and the J gene end by 9 bases; junction bases not matched to a gene: 8. The CDR3 is CASESGGYGEQFF. The DNA of the CDR3 is TGTGCCAGCGAAAGCGGGGGGTACGGTGAGCAGTTCTTC.

The rearrangement uses TRBV14 and TRBJ2-1, with D uncertain. The CDR3 sequence is 16 residues long. V lost 4 bases, J lost 7 bases, and 20 bases lay in between. In germline, CDR1 is SGHDN, CDR2 FVKESK. Here the CDR3 DNA reads TGTGCCAGCAGCCCCGTAGGTAGCCCGAGCCGAAATGAGCAGTTCTTC. It is translated as CASSPVGSPSRNEQFF.